The clone carrying this T cell receptor beta chain was counted only a few times. Its target is not known. Germline V CDR1 and CDR2: LGHNA, YNFKEQ. This CDR3 has 16 residues. V was trimmed by 4 bases and J by 0 bases, leaving 12 bases between them. These data come from a study of identical twins. Study-wide points: Sequences that were out-of-frame, alpha and twin-shared displayed an excess of low generation probability. Zero-insertion results could be subject to partial confounding by invariant MAIT and iNKT cells.

TCRdb re-analysed the 5' RACE reads in MiXCR, keeping a single row per CDR3 protein. The sample contains 500,000 or so distinct CDR3 sequences, approximately 14% of which appear only once. Donors uniformly comprised healthy Caucasians. These sequences were also reported in another study, on yellow fever vaccine responses in identical twins.

The chain links TRBV4-2 to TRBJ2-2; D call uncertain. The TCR originated in a woman under 30 in good health. The sequencing sample was made of CD4+ T cells sorted from blood. The CDR3, as DNA: TGTGCCAGCAGCCTGCAGGATATCGCGAACACCGGGGAGCTGTTTTTT. Protein product: CASSLQDIANTGELFF.